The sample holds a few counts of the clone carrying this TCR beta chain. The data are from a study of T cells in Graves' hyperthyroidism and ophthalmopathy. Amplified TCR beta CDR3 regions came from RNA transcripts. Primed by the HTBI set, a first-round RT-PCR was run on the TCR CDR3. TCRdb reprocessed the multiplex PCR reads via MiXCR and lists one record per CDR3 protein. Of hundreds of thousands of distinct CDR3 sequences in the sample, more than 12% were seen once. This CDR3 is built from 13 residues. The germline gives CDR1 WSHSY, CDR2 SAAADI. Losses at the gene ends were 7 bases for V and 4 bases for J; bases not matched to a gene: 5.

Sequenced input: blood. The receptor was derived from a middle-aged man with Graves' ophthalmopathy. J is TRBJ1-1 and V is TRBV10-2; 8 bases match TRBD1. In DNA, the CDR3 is TGCGCCAGCAACGGACAGGGCTCCACTGAAGCTTTCTTT. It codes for CASNGQGSTEAFF.